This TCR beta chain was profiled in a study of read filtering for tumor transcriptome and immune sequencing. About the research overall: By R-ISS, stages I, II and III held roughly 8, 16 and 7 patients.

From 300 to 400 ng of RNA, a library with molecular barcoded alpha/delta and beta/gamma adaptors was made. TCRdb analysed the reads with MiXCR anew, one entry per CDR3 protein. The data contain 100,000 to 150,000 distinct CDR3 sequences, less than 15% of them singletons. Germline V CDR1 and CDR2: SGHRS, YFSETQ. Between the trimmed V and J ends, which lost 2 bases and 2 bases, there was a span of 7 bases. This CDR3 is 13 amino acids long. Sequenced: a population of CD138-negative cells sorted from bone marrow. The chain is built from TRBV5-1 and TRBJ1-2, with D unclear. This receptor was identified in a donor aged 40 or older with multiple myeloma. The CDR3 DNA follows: TGCGCCAGCAGCTTTGGGCAGAACTATGGCTACACCTTC. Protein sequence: CASSFGQNYGYTF.